This passage covers 30 T cell receptor beta chains from one sample sequenced in a study of T cell responses to AZD1222 COVID-19 vaccine (dated by TCRdb to about 2021). The time point label corresponds to: baseline before first vaccination. According to the study, the label for this sample's treatment or condition signals: meningococcal conjugate vaccine given as trial control. The method was the immunoSEQ multiplex PCR assay. What TCRdb holds here is the immuneACCESS table cut down to in-frame rearrangements. Part of the clones is not present; checked against another copy, under half of the missing clones reflect an unresolved V gene, and the others are unexplained. The sample table lists some 120,000 clones, 80% to 90% of them with a count of one. Clones ranked in the top ten supply around 3.9% of the sample. The sample consisted of peripheral blood, taken on day 0 of MenACWY control vaccination. The origin of the receptors is an adult in good health.

The V and J genes are TRBV9 and TRBJ1-4; D is perhaps TRBD1 (6 bases). CDR3 length equals 15 residues. V was cut by 0 bases and J by 0 bases, with 6 bases left in between. Germline assignment: CDR1 SGDLS and CDR2 YYNGEE. The CDR3 nucleotides read TGTGCCAGCAGCGTAGGGGGGCCAACTAATGAAAAACTGTTTTTT. The encoded protein is CASSVGGPTNEKLFF.

This chain uses TRBV5-1 with TRBJ2-5, with D possibly TRBD1 on 5 matching bases. V was cut by 0 bases and J by 1 base, with 10 bases left in between. This CDR3 is built from 15 residues. Per germline, CDR1 SGHRS and CDR2 YFSETQ. The CDR3 here is CASSLVAGPQETQYF. The CDR3 DNA reads as TGCGCCAGCAGCTTGGTGGCAGGGCCCCAAGAGACCCAGTACTTC.

The chain has TRBV29-1 and TRBJ2-1, with a weak D call TRBD2 (7 bases). CDR1 is SQVTM, CDR2 ANQGSEA, per germline. This CDR3 spans 16 amino acids. Trimming removed 0 bases from V and 4 bases from J, with 16 bases in between. The CDR3 DNA reads as TGCAGCGTTGAAGATCGGCAAAGGGGGGGGTACAATGAGCAGTTCTTC. This codes for CSVEDRQRGGYNEQFF.

V is TRBV28 and J is TRBJ2-2; TRBD2 agrees at 10 bases. V shed 7 bases, J shed 7 bases, and the junction held 6 bases outside the gene matches. The CDR3 runs to 14 residues. The germline V gene encodes CDR1 MDHEN and CDR2 SYDVKM. The CDR3 sequence is CASIAGGRIGELFF. The CDR3 DNA is TGTGCCAGCATAGCGGGGGGCCGTATCGGGGAGCTGTTTTTT.

V and J are TRBV24-1 and TRBJ1-1, with TRBD1 matching 8 bases. V lost 5 bases, J lost 5 bases, and 6 bases stayed unmatched. The CDR3 runs 14 residues. CDR1 KGHDR and CDR2 SFDVKD come from the germline V gene. Here the CDR3 DNA reads TGTGCCACCAGTGCCTCAGGGGGCCGTACTGAAGCTTTCTTT. This sequence encodes CATSASGGRTEAFF.

The chain links TRBV7-9 to TRBJ1-1; D is uncertain. This CDR3 has 14 amino acids. CDR1 and CDR2 from the germline V gene are SEHNR and FQNEAQ (reference sequence). The V end was cut by 4 bases, the J end by 6 bases, with 15 bases between. The CDR3 DNA follows: TGTGCCAGCAGCTCTCTTAATGCAGGCTCTGAAGCTTTCTTT. It yields the protein CASSSLNAGSEAFF.

This chain links TRBV30 with TRBJ1-6, with no clear D. The V and J ends lost 2 bases and 7 bases respectively, with 9 bases between them. Germline values: CDR1 GTSNPN, CDR2 SVGIG (reference sequence). This CDR3 is 13 amino acids long. CDR3 in amino acids: CAWSLGRNSPLHF. As DNA, the CDR3 is TGTGCCTGGAGTTTGGGCAGAAATTCACCCCTCCACTTT.

This clone has a handful of counts. The V and J genes are TRBV18 and TRBJ1-1, with 7 nucleotides matching TRBD1. The CDR3 has 14 residues. V was clipped by 2 bases and J by 5 bases; unmatched bases: 5. CDR1 and CDR2 (germline): KGHSH, LQKENI. In DNA, the CDR3 is TGTGCCAGCTCACCAGCAGGGGGGGGAACTGAAGCTTTCTTT. Translation gives CASSPAGGGTEAFF.

CDR3 nucleotide sequence: TGCAGCGTTGAAGATGGACAGGATAACTATGGCTACACCTTC. Amino acid sequence: CSVEDGQDNYGYTF. The chain has TRBV29-1 and TRBJ1-2; TRBD1 aligns across 7 bases. This CDR3 comprises 14 residues. The germline V gene has CDR1 SQVTM and CDR2 ANQGSEA. The V gene end was trimmed by 0 bases and the J gene end by 1 base; junction bases not matched to a gene: 2. The whole variable domain, filled in from reference TRBV29-1 and TRBJ1-2, reads SAVISQKPSRDICQRGTSLTIQCQVDSQVTMMFWYRQQPGQSLTLIATANQGSEATYESGFVIDKFPISRPNLTFSTLTVSNMSPEDSSIYLCSVEDGQDNYGYTFGSGTRLTVV.

This chain's CDR3 is CASSLVGSLNTEAFF. DNA for the CDR3: TGCGCCAGCAGCTTGGTAGGCAGCTTGAACACTGAAGCTTTCTTT. This chain joins TRBV5-1 and TRBJ1-1; no definite D call. The CDR3 sequence is 15 residues long. Germline assignment: CDR1 SGHRS and CDR2 YFSETQ. Trimming took 0 bases from V and 0 from J, leaving 9 bases between them.

The chain combines TRBV28 with TRBJ1-6; 10 nucleotides agree with TRBD1. Germline V gene data show CDR1 as MDHEN and CDR2 as SYDVKM. This CDR3 comprises 14 residues. V trimming: 4 bases; J trimming: 8 bases; junction bases outside the gene matches: 2. The CDR3 protein is CASSSGQGDSPLHF. The CDR3 nucleotides are TGTGCCAGCAGTTCTGGACAGGGGGATTCACCCCTCCACTTT.

This chain links TRBV5-1 with TRBJ2-7, with D maybe TRBD1 (6 bases). Germline V lookup: CDR1 SGHRS, CDR2 YFSETQ. Trimming cost V 4 bases and J 1 base, with 18 bases left between them. The CDR3 has 16 residues. CDR3 sequence: CASSKRDTGLSYEQYF. The CDR3 DNA reads as TGCGCCAGCAGCAAAAGGGACACGGGGTTGTCCTACGAGCAGTACTTC. The complete variable domain, with remaining parts taken from reference TRBV5-1 and TRBJ2-7, reads KAGVTQTPRYLIKTRGQQVTLSCSPISGHRSVSWYQQTPGQGLQFLFEYFSETQRNKGNFPGRFSGRQFSNSRSEMNVSTLELGDSALYLCASSKRDTGLSYEQYFGPGTRLTVT.

This clone appeared a single time. The chain joins TRBV19 to TRBJ2-2; D unclear. V dropped 4 bases and J dropped 7 bases, with 4 bases sitting between them. Germline values: CDR1 LNHDA, CDR2 SQIVND (reference sequence). The CDR3 loop spans 11 amino acids. CDR3 DNA: TGTGCCAGTAGTAACGTCGGGGAGCTGTTTTTT. This sequence encodes CASSNVGELFF.

The gene calls are TRBV19 and TRBJ1-1, with 11 positions matching TRBD1. The CDR3 totals 18 residues. Trimming took 5 bases from V and 5 from J; bases not matched to a gene: 16. Germline V gene lookup returns CDR1 LNHDA and CDR2 SQIVND (reference sequence). The CDR3 protein is CASSLPSGTGGRGTEAFF. The CDR3 bases are TGTGCCAGTAGTCTCCCCTCCGGGACAGGGGGACGAGGAACTGAAGCTTTCTTT.

The chain uses TRBV18 and TRBJ1-5; D possibly corresponds to TRBD1 (5 bases). This CDR3 has 13 amino acids. Between the trimmed V and J ends, which lost 2 bases and 6 bases, there was a span of 8 bases. The germline V gene has CDR1 KGHSH and CDR2 LQKENI. The DNA for the CDR3 is TGTGCCAGCTCACCAGACAGTGTTCAGCCCCAGCATTTT. Its protein product is CASSPDSVQPQHF.

The chain uses TRBV5-6 and TRBJ1-2; D is undetermined. Trimming stripped 2 bases from V and 0 bases from J, with 8 bases between. The CDR3 runs to 14 residues. The germline gives CDR1 SGHDT, CDR2 YYEEEE. As DNA, the CDR3 is TGTGCCAGCAGCTTCAATACAGCTAACTATGGCTACACCTTC. This gives the protein CASSFNTANYGYTF.

This chain connects TRBV7-3 to TRBJ1-3; a possible D gene is TRBD1 (6 bases). V was cut by 5 bases and J by 2 bases, with 13 bases left in between. Germline-derived CDR1 and CDR2 are SGHTA and FQGTGA. CDR3 length: 15 amino acids. The CDR3 is CASSLPGAAGNTIYF. CDR3 nucleotides: TGTGCCAGCAGCCTACCGGGGGCAGCTGGAAACACCATATATTTT.

The CDR3 bases are TGCGCCAGCAGCTTGGATTGGGATGGCTACACCTTC. This encodes CASSLDWDGYTF. The V call is TRBV5-1, the J call TRBJ1-2; no firm D call. V was pared by 0 bases and J by 6 bases, with 6 bases between. The CDR3 sequence is 12 residues long. Germline V CDR1 and CDR2: SGHRS, YFSETQ.

The DNA for the CDR3 is TGTGCCAGCAGTTACCCAAAGACACTTTCCTACGAGCAGTACTTC. Amino acids: CASSYPKTLSYEQYF. The chain combines TRBV6-2 or TRBV6-3 with TRBJ2-7; D unclear. The CDR3 has 15 amino acids. The germline V gene encodes CDR1 MNHEY and CDR2 SVGEGT. Trimming took 2 bases from V and 1 from J, leaving 12 bases between them.

The V gene is TRBV28, the J gene TRBJ1-1; D gene unclear. The CDR3 consists of 15 residues. Deletions cut 0 bases from V and 7 bases from J, with 15 bases between. CDR1 MDHEN and CDR2 SYDVKM come from the germline V gene. The CDR3 protein is CASSLWSRGMGEAFF. The CDR3 coding sequence is TGTGCCAGCAGTTTATGGTCTCGGGGTATGGGTGAAGCTTTCTTT.

V is TRBV12-5 and J is TRBJ2-1; 9 nucleotides match TRBD2. V was clipped by 1 base and J by 10 bases; unmatched bases: 23. The CDR3 has 20 residues. The V gene's germline CDR1 is LGHNT and CDR2 FRNRAP. Here the CDR3 reads CASGLARPHPGAGGLSEQFF. The DNA for the CDR3 is TGTGCTAGTGGTTTGGCACGTCCGCACCCCGGAGCGGGGGGCCTCTCGGAGCAGTTCTTC.

This sequence joins TRBV7-2 and TRBJ2-3; perhaps D is TRBD1 or TRBD2 (5 bases each). The CDR3 spans 15 residues. Germline V gives CDR1 SGHTA, CDR2 FQGNSA. The V end was cut by 5 bases, the J end by 3 bases, with 15 bases between. DNA for the CDR3: TGTGCCAGCAGCCTACACGGGACCCTTACAGATACGCAGTATTTT. Its protein is CASSLHGTLTDTQYF.

The V call is TRBV6-2 or TRBV6-3, the J call TRBJ2-7; TRBD1 is a possible D gene (5 bases). From germline, CDR1 is MNHEY and CDR2 SVGEGT. The CDR3 spans 14 residues. The ends were cut back, 5 bases at V and 2 bases at J, with 13 bases in the middle. CDR3 DNA sequence: TGTGCCAGCAGTAAACAGGACGGCGCCTACGAGCAGTACTTC. Translating it yields CASSKQDGAYEQYF.

The chain recombines TRBV29-1 with TRBJ1-5; D not resolved. Germline values: CDR1 SQVTM, CDR2 ANQGSEA. The CDR3 contains 11 residues. CDR3 sequence: CRGYSNQPQHF. For the CDR3, the DNA is TGCAGGGGTTATAGCAATCAGCCCCAGCATTTT.

The chain couples TRBV18 to TRBJ1-1, with D perhaps matching TRBD1 (5 bases). Germline V gene lookup returns CDR1 KGHSH and CDR2 LQKENI. Trimming took 3 bases from V and 1 from J, leaving 12 bases between them. The CDR3 length is 15 residues. DNA for the CDR3: TGTGCCAGCTCACCGTACAAAGGGACGAACACTGAAGCTTTCTTT. It encodes CASSPYKGTNTEAFF. Full variable domain (missing parts from reference TRBV18 and TRBJ1-1): NAGVMQNPRHLVRRRGQEARLRCSPMKGHSHVYWYRQLPEEGLKFMVYLQKENIIDESGMPKERFSAEFPKEGPSILRIQQVVRGDSAAYFCASSPYKGTNTEAFFGQGTRLTVV.

The gene calls are TRBV5-1 and TRBJ1-1; tentative D call: TRBD1 (5 bases). Germline CDR1 is SGHRS and CDR2 is YFSETQ. This CDR3 is 15 amino acids long. The ends were cut back, 2 bases at V and 3 bases at J, with 14 bases in the middle. The CDR3: CASSLERLGDTEAFF. The CDR3 DNA follows: TGCGCCAGCAGCTTAGAGCGGTTAGGGGACACTGAAGCTTTCTTT. Full variable domain (rest looked up from reference TRBV5-1 and TRBJ1-1): KAGVTQTPRYLIKTRGQQVTLSCSPISGHRSVSWYQQTPGQGLQFLFEYFSETQRNKGNFPGRFSGRQFSNSRSEMNVSTLELGDSALYLCASSLERLGDTEAFFGQGTRLTVV.

The V and J genes are TRBV4-2 and TRBJ1-2; D uncertain. Germline assignment: CDR1 LGHNA and CDR2 YNFKEQ. Trimming pared 4 bases from V and 3 bases from J, leaving 12 bases between. CDR3 length: 14 residues. CDR3 region: CASSPPGGYYGYTF. The CDR3 coding sequence is TGTGCCAGCAGCCCCCCAGGAGGGTACTATGGCTACACCTTC.

The chain uses TRBV18 and TRBJ2-6; D is undetermined. This CDR3 is 18 amino acids long. Germline V gives CDR1 KGHSH, CDR2 LQKENI. V lost 5 bases, J lost 0 bases, and 17 bases lay in between. The CDR3, as DNA: TGTGCCAGCTCATCTACTTTTCAGGTCTTCTCTGGGGCCAACGTCCTGACTTTC. It translates to CASSSTFQVFSGANVLTF.

The genes are TRBV28 and TRBJ1-1; 7 nucleotides line up with TRBD1. Germline-derived CDR1 and CDR2 are MDHEN and SYDVKM. V shed 3 bases, J shed 1 base, and the junction held 11 bases outside the gene matches. The CDR3 spans 17 residues. The CDR3 loop is CASSLDWQGGENTEAFF. CDR3 bases: TGTGCCAGCAGTTTGGATTGGCAGGGGGGGGAGAACACTGAAGCTTTCTTT.

The DNA of the CDR3 is TGTGCCAGCAGCGTAGCTGGAGGGGGGCACGAGCAGTACTTC. Translating it yields CASSVAGGGHEQYF. The gene calls are TRBV9 and TRBJ2-7, with D perhaps assigned TRBD1 or TRBD2 (6 bases each). The CDR3 loop spans 14 amino acids. Trimming removed 0 bases from V and 5 bases from J, with 12 bases in between. Germline CDR1 and CDR2: SGDLS and YYNGEE.